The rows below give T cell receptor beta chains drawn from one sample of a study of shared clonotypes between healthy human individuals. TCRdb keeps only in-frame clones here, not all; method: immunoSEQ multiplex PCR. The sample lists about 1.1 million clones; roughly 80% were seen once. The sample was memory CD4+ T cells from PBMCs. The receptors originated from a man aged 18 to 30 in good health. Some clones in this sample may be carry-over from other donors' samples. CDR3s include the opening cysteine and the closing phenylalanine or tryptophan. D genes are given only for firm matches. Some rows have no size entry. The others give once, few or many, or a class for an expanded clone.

TGTGCCAGCAGCTCCGAGCGGGGGGTACAAGAGACCCAGTACTTC | CASSSERGVQETQYF | TRBV5-4 | TRBD2 | . | 15 | TRBJ2-5
TGTGCCAGCAGTGAAAGAACAGCGAACACTGAAGCTTTCTTT | CASSERTANTEAFF | TRBV2 | . | . | 14 | TRBJ1-1
TGTGCCAGCAGTAGCCAATCTGGGGCCAACGTCCTGACTTTC | CASSSQSGANVLTF | TRBV2 | . | . | 14 | TRBJ2-6
TGTGCCAGCAGCCCGGGACTAGCGAACGAGCAGTACTTC | CASSPGLANEQYF | TRBV7-2 | TRBD2 | . | 13 | TRBJ2-7
TGTGCCTCCAGGCGGGAGCGTTACGAGCAGTACTTC | CASRRERYEQYF | TRBV2 | TRBD2 | once | 12 | TRBJ2-7
TGTGCCAGCAGTAAACTAGCGGGAGGCTACAATGAGCAGTTCTTC | CASSKLAGGYNEQFF | TRBV6-5 | TRBD2 | . | 15 | TRBJ2-1
TGTGCCAGCAGCCTAAAAAGCGGGATGGGCACAGATACGCAGTATTTT | CASSLKSGMGTDTQYF | TRBV7-3 | TRBD2 | . | 16 | TRBJ2-3
TGCGCCAGCAGCCCCCTAAGCGCGGGAGTACAAGAGACCCAGTACTTC | CASSPLSAGVQETQYF | TRBV4-1 | TRBD2 | . | 16 | TRBJ2-5
TGCAGCGTTGATCCGCACGCCCGACAGGGACGAAATGGCTACACCTTC | CSVDPHARQGRNGYTF | TRBV29-1 | TRBD1 | . | 16 | TRBJ1-2
TGTGCCAGCGGGGGAACTAGCGGGAGGGCTCTTGGGCAGTTCTTC | CASGGTSGRALGQFF | TRBV28 | TRBD2 | . | 15 | TRBJ2-1
TGTGCCAGTACCTATCACAACTCTGGGGCCAACGTCCTGACTTTC | CASTYHNSGANVLTF | TRBV19 | . | . | 15 | TRBJ2-6
TGTGCCAGCAGCCCCAGCGGGGACTCCTACAATGAGCAGTTCTTC | CASSPSGDSYNEQFF | TRBV5-4 | TRBD2 | . | 15 | TRBJ2-1
TGTGCCAGCAGCGCCGGCCGAGGGGAGCTGTTTTTT | CASSAGRGELFF | TRBV9 | . | . | 12 | TRBJ2-2
TGTGCCAGCACTGGACAGCTAAAAGAGACCCAGTACTTC | CASTGQLKETQYF | TRBV28 | . | . | 13 | TRBJ2-5
TGTGCCAGCAGGTATTTGGAGGCTAGCGGAACCCGAAAGACGGAGCTGTTTTTT | CASRYLEASGTRKTELFF | TRBV2 | TRBD2 | . | 18 | TRBJ2-2
TGTGCCATCAGCCTCCTGGCTCACAACGCGTACAATGAGCAGTTCTTC | CAISLLAHNAYNEQFF | TRBV10-3 | . | . | 16 | TRBJ2-1
TGTGCCAGCAGCTTCAGGGGGACAATTAATCAGCCCCAGCATTTT | CASSFRGTINQPQHF | TRBV6-5 | TRBD1 | . | 15 | TRBJ1-5